The 21 T cell receptor beta chains given below trace back to one sample, sequenced in a study of Graves' ophthalmopathy and Graves' hyperthyroidism listed by TCRdb under 2018. Instrument used: Illumina HiSeq 2000. For repertoire sequencing, TCR beta CDR3 regions were amplified from RNA transcripts. HTBI primers and the Qiagen OneStep RT-PCR kit were used in a first-round RT-PCR, which was followed by a second-round multiplex PCR, size selection and purification. The raw public data were reprocessed by TCRdb itself: fastp quality trimming at Q25, MiXCR clonotype calling, in-frame beta chains only. Identical CDR3 protein sequences are pooled into one entry, listed with their most common genes and DNA. The sample data list 200,000 to 250,000 distinct CDR3 sequences, and about 22% of these were observed just once. Around 45% of the sample comes from the top ten. The sequenced sample consisted of peripheral blood. The receptors shown here come from a woman aged 45-65 years with Graves' ophthalmopathy. Donor details come from another sample of the same person, matched by shared clones.

In this sample, this clonotype turned up many times. This chain connects TRBV2 to TRBJ2-7; a possible D gene is TRBD1 (6 bases). The CDR3 sequence is 14 residues long. Germline CDR1 SNHLY, CDR2 FYNNEI. Trimming pared 6 bases from V and 0 bases from J, leaving 12 bases between. In nucleotides, the CDR3 is TGTGCCAGCAGCCGACAGGTTAGCTCCTACGAGCAGTACTTC. Its protein product is CASSRQVSSYEQYF. Variable domain in full (rest from reference TRBV2 and TRBJ2-7): EPEVTQTPSHQVTQMGQEVILRCVPISNHLYFYWYRQILGQKVEFLVSFYNNEISEKSEIFDDQFSVERPDGSNFTLKIRSTKLEDSAMYFCASSRQVSSYEQYFGPGTRLTVT.

The chain has TRBV6-2 or TRBV6-3 and TRBJ2-3, with 10 bases matching TRBD2. The CDR3 is made up of 20 amino acids. Germline V gene lookup returns CDR1 MNHEY and CDR2 SVGEGT. J lost 4 bases, V lost 8 bases, and 24 bases had no gene match. Written as DNA, the CDR3 is TGTGCCAGCGCAGCGGGAGGGCCTCTACGAGAAAATAGGGGCCCAGATACGCAGTATTTT. Its translation is CASAAGGPLRENRGPDTQYF.

This clonotype was detected ten times or more. This chain connects TRBV5-1 to TRBJ1-2; no clear D. The V gene's germline CDR1 is SGHRS and CDR2 YFSETQ. The CDR3 is made up of 17 amino acids. V was cut by 4 bases and J by 4 bases, with 23 bases left in between. The CDR3 region has the DNA TGCGCCAGCAGCGGCGCGGCGTTTACGCCGTTCGGCTATGGCTACACCTTC. Amino acid sequence: CASSGAAFTPFGYGYTF.

In this sample, this clonotype turned up a few times. This chain joins TRBV3-1 and TRBJ2-2; the D is unclear. V gave up 4 bases and J gave up 7 bases, with 10 bases separating them. CDR1 LGHDT and CDR2 YNNKEL come from the germline V gene (reference sequence). This CDR3 is built from 13 residues. CDR3 nucleotide sequence: TGTGCCAGCAGCCCCAAATATGGCGGGGAGCTGTTTTTT. Its translation is CASSPKYGGELFF.

This clonotype has a count of ten or more. The gene calls are TRBV19 and TRBJ1-5; D might be TRBD1 (6 bases). The CDR3 totals 14 residues. Trimming removed 7 bases from V and 5 bases from J, with 15 bases in between. Germline V gives CDR1 LNHDA, CDR2 SQIVND (reference sequence). CDR3 loop: CASTSGGADQPQHF. DNA for the CDR3: TGTGCCAGTACCTCCGGGGGGGCCGATCAGCCCCAGCATTTT.

There are many counts of this clonotype. The gene calls are TRBV7-3 and TRBJ1-3; D gene unclear. This CDR3 comprises 14 residues. Deletions cut 2 bases from V and 0 bases from J, with 5 bases between. Germline lookup yields CDR1 SGHTA and CDR2 FQGTGA. In DNA form, the CDR3 reads TGTGCCAGCAGCTTAGATAACTCTGGAAACACCATATATTTT. It codes for CASSLDNSGNTIYF.

The chain recombines TRBV3-1 with TRBJ1-1; a weak D match, TRBD1 (6 bases). The CDR3 runs to 13 residues. V gave up 3 bases and J gave up 3 bases, with 8 bases separating them. The germline gives CDR1 LGHDT, CDR2 YNNKEL (reference sequence). CDR3 loop: CASSHYRDTEAFF. In DNA, the CDR3 is TGTGCCAGCAGCCACTACAGGGACACTGAAGCTTTCTTT.

The CDR3 bases are TGTGCCAGCGGGGTTAGGAACACTGAAGCTTTCTTT. This translates into CASGVRNTEAFF. The V gene is TRBV2, the J gene TRBJ1-1; D gene unclear. The CDR3 totals 12 residues. CDR1 SNHLY and CDR2 FYNNEI come from the germline V gene. Trimming took off 8 bases at V and 1 base at J, with 8 bases between the two ends.

This clonotype appeared many times. CDR3 sequence: CASSLSSGEWETQYF. The CDR3 DNA reads TGCGCCAGCAGCTTGTCTTCAGGGGAGTGGGAGACCCAGTACTTC. The V gene is TRBV5-1, the J gene TRBJ2-5, with D maybe TRBD1 (6 bases). Per the germline V gene, CDR1 is SGHRS and CDR2 is YFSETQ. The CDR3 runs to 15 residues. V lost 1 base and J 5 bases, leaving 15 bases between the germline ends.

This clonotype was observed many times. J is TRBJ2-2 and V is TRBV11-2, with D possibly being TRBD1 or TRBD2 (6 bases each). Trimming took off 4 bases at V and 7 bases at J, with 22 bases between the two ends. The CDR3 is 17 residues long. In germline, CDR1 is SGHAT, CDR2 FQNNGV. CDR3 region: CASSSRGREGRNGELFF. The CDR3 region has the DNA TGTGCCAGCAGCTCCCGGGGGCGGGAAGGGAGGAACGGGGAGCTGTTTTTT.

This chain joins TRBV20-1 and TRBJ2-2, with a weak D call TRBD2 (6 bases). The CDR3 has 19 amino acids. Germline assignment: CDR1 DFQATT and CDR2 SNEGSKA (reference sequence). V was trimmed by 1 base and J by 7 bases, leaving 28 bases between them. The CDR3 DNA reads as TGCAGTGCTAGAGGTTTCCGGGCGGGAAGGAGGATGATAGGCGGGGAGCTGTTTTTT. Its translation is CSARGFRAGRRMIGGELFF.

The table lists this clonotype with many counts. The chain is built from TRBV11-2 and TRBJ1-2; D is perhaps TRBD1 (5 bases). V lost 4 bases, J lost 7 bases, and 13 bases lay in between. Germline-derived CDR1 and CDR2 are SGHAT and FQNNGV. The CDR3 runs 13 residues. Here the CDR3 DNA reads TGTGCCAGCAGCTCGACCCCGGGGGTTGGCTACACCTTC. Translating gives CASSSTPGVGYTF.

V and J are TRBV6-4 and TRBJ1-1; D may be TRBD1 (6 bases). V lost 10 bases to trimming and J lost 9 bases, with 24 bases between them. CDR1 and CDR2 (germline): MRHNA, SNTAGT. The CDR3 length is 14 residues. CDR3 in DNA: TGTGCCACCAAGGTGGGGGCGCAGGTCGGGAAAGCTTTCTTT. Its translation: CATKVGAQVGKAFF.

This clonotype was counted a few times. The rearrangement links TRBV3-1 to TRBJ2-7; 11 bases align to TRBD2. Trimming removed 0 bases from V and 7 bases from J; junction bases left unmatched: 11. The V gene's germline CDR1 is LGHDT and CDR2 YNNKEL (reference sequence). CDR3 length: 17 amino acids. CDR3 bases: TGTGCCAGCAGCCAAGAGGTTCATAGCGGGAGGGCCGGAGAGCAGTACTTC. Its protein product is CASSQEVHSGRAGEQYF.

On this clonotype: A much larger clone is a single base away; this may be a read error. The chain links TRBV2 to TRBJ2-6; possible D gene TRBD1, 5 bases. The CDR3 is 17 residues long. Germline CDR1 and CDR2: SNHLY and FYNNEI. CDR3 in DNA: TGTGCCAGCAGTGAAGGTCAGGATCCCTCTGGGGCCTACGTCCTGACTTTC. Amino acids: CASSEGQDPSGAYVLTF. The full variable domain, in which reference TRBV2 and TRBJ2-6 provide the parts outside the CDR3, is EPEVTQTPSHQVTQMGQEVILRCVPISNHLYFYWYRQILGQKVEFLVSFYNNEISEKSEIFDDQFSVERPDGSNFTLKIRSTKLEDSAMYFCASSEGQDPSGAYVLTFGAGSRLTVL.

Ten or more counts support this clonotype. This sequence joins TRBV12-3 or TRBV12-4 and TRBJ2-7; no clear D. Trimming removed 4 bases at V and 6 bases at J, with 13 bases between. The CDR3 has 13 residues. The CDR3 sequence is CASSSGYLAEQYF. Here the CDR3 DNA reads TGTGCCAGCAGTTCTGGATACCTTGCCGAGCAGTACTTC.

This clonotype turned up a few times. The chain links TRBV11-2 to TRBJ2-7; 7 bases map to TRBD2. J gave up 0 bases and V 0 bases, and 2 bases lay outside the gene matches. The CDR3 is made up of 15 amino acids. CDR1 SGHAT and CDR2 FQNNGV come from the germline V gene. The CDR3 nucleotides read TGTGCCAGCAGCTTAGATCCGGGAGGCTCCTACGAGCAGTACTTC. It encodes CASSLDPGGSYEQYF.

The table lists this clonotype with many counts. This chain joins TRBV20-1 and TRBJ2-5; 7 nucleotides match TRBD2. In germline, CDR1 is DFQATT, CDR2 SNEGSKA (reference sequence). The CDR3 totals 15 residues. J lost 3 bases, V lost 2 bases, and 9 bases had no gene match. The DNA of the CDR3 is TGCAGTGCTAGACGGGGCGGAGCGGGGAAAGAGACCCAGTACTTC. Translated, it gives CSARRGGAGKETQYF.

This clonotype was detected many times. The chain links TRBV20-1 to TRBJ1-6, with 9 bases aligning to TRBD1. The germline gives CDR1 DFQATT, CDR2 SNEGSKA (reference sequence). V dropped 5 bases and J dropped 9; count of bases not matched to a gene: 5. This CDR3 is built from 13 residues. The CDR3, as DNA: TGCAGTGCTGGAAGGACAGGGGTTTCACCCCTCCACTTT. Protein product: CSAGRTGVSPLHF.

This clonotype was counted between two and nine times. A much bigger clone sits one base away, suggesting this may be a read error. The J gene is TRBJ2-7, the V gene TRBV6-2 or TRBV6-3; tentative D call: TRBD1 (5 bases). V was pared by 4 bases and J by 6 bases, with 16 bases between. Germline V gene lookup returns CDR1 MNHEY and CDR2 SVGEGT. The CDR3 extends over 14 amino acids. The CDR3, as DNA: TGTGCCAGCAGTTTGACAGTTCCGATACCCGAGCAGTACTTC. The encoded protein is CASSLTVPIPEQYF.

There are many counts of this clonotype. The CDR3 reads CASSSPKASGSSTDTQYF. The CDR3 DNA is TGTGCCAGCAGCTCACCAAAAGCTAGCGGGAGTAGCACAGATACGCAGTATTTT. The V and J genes are TRBV11-1 and TRBJ2-3, with 10 bases lining up with TRBD2. CDR1 is SGHAT, CDR2 FQDESV, per germline (reference sequence). After removal of 4 bases from V and 0 bases from J, the junction contained 10 bases not matched to a gene. The CDR3 has 18 amino acids. The entire variable domain, with the rest obtained from reference TRBV11-1 and TRBJ2-3, is as follows: EAEVAQSPRYKITEKSQAVAFWCDPISGHATLYWYRQILGQGPELLVQFQDESVVDDSQLPKDRFSAERLKGVDSTLKIQPAELGDSAMYLCASSSPKASGSSTDTQYFGPGTRLTVL.